This T cell receptor (beta chain) was identified in a study of cytomegalovirus exposure and HLA in healthy donors. 60 Vbeta and 13 Jbeta primers were used in PCR. Clones were sequenced by immunoSEQ multiplex PCR, and TCRdb holds only the in-frame ones, with some missing. Here the sample spans 120,000 to 150,000 clones, over 70% being singletons. The sequenced sample consisted of PBMCs. The receptor comes from a male donor in good health and CMV-seronegative.

The CDR3 DNA is TGTGCCAGCAGTCCACCGATGACAGGGGCCTACGAGCAGTACTTC. Translated: CASSPPMTGAYEQYF. The chain combines TRBV28 with TRBJ2-7; 8 bases align to TRBD1. Germline V gene lookup returns CDR1 MDHEN and CDR2 SYDVKM. Unmatched junction bases numbered 8, after V lost 5 bases and J lost 2 bases. The CDR3 is made up of 15 amino acids.